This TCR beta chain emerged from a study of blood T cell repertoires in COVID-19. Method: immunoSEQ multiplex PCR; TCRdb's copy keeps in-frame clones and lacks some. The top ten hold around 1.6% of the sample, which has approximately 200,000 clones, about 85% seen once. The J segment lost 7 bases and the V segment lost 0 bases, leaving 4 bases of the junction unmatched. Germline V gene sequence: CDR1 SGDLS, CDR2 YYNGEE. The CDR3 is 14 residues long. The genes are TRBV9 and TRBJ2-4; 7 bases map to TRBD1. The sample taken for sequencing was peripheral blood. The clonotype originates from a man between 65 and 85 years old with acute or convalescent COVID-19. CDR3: CASSVGTGGNIQYF. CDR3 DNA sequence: TGTGCCAGCAGCGTAGGGACAGGAGGCAACATTCAGTACTTC.